The 30 T cell receptor beta chains below were found in one sample sequenced in a study of CD8+ T cells in alopecia areata. Extraction and reverse transcription of RNA yielded cDNA as the sequencing template. TCRdb's table, derived via immunoSEQ multiplex PCR, lists solely in-frame clones and lacks some. This sample includes roughly 120,000 clones with no singletons; its ten biggest clones take up 15% to 20%. Sequencing was carried out using lesional skin. Receptors originate from a C3H/HeJ mouse with alopecia areata. This mouse strain has H2-k as its MHC haplotype.

This clone appeared many times. Mouse gene names and germline throughout. The CDR3 end falls 4 residues outside the read, so it is completed with the germline J gene. The V call is TRBV17, the J call TRBJ2-3, with unresolved D. Per germline, CDR1 MNHDT and CDR2 YYDKIL. The CDR3 contains 14 residues. Between the trimmed V and J ends, which lost 2 bases and 0 bases, there was a span of 6 bases. The CDR3 here is CASSRQPSAETLYF. The part of the CDR3 DNA that was read is TGTGCTAGCAGTAGACAGCCTAGTGCAGAA.

This clone turned up a few times. The genes are named according to mouse. The observed sequence ends 4 residues before the CDR3 terminus, with the missing tail filled in from the germline J gene. The chain is built from TRBV13-1 and TRBJ2-1; TRBD1 matches 9 bases. The CDR3 spans 15 residues. Germline values: CDR1 NSHNY, CDR2 SYGAGN. The CDR3 reads CASSGTGGMGAEQFF. The DNA read from the CDR3 is TGTGCCAGCAGTGGAACAGGGGGCATGGGGGCT.

Points on this clone: Genes and germline are mouse. The CDR3 end lies 4 residues beyond the end of the read and is filled in from the germline J gene. The genes are TRBV13-3 and TRBJ2-4; 7 bases line up with TRBD1. The J segment lost 2 bases and the V segment lost 5 bases, leaving 8 bases of the junction unmatched. The germline V gene encodes CDR1 NNHDY and CDR2 SYVADS. This CDR3 comprises 15 residues. CDR3 DNA, as far as it was read: TGTGCCAGCAGACCCATCGGGACAGTTCAAAAC. This translates into CASRPIGTVQN. The entire CDR3 sequence reads CASRPIGTVQNTLYF.

This clone has just a few counts. Genes and germline come from the mouse. The read ends 4 residues shy of where the CDR3 ends; the end is completed using the germline J gene. This chain uses TRBV13-3 with TRBJ2-4; D gene uncertain. The CDR3 totals 14 residues. Germline V gene data show CDR1 as NNHDY and CDR2 as SYVADS. The part of the CDR3 DNA that was read is TGTGCCAGCAGTGATGCGCATACAAAAAAC. It yields the protein CASSDAHTKN. The entire CDR3 protein reads CASSDAHTKNTLYF.

Points on this clone: Any gene name here is a mouse gene name. The read ends 4 residues shy of where the CDR3 ends; the end is completed using the germline J gene. The chain recombines TRBV13-3 with TRBJ2-1, with 12 bases identical to TRBD2. Germline V CDR1 and CDR2: NNHDY, SYVADS. The CDR3 loop spans 17 amino acids. V was clipped by 5 bases and J by 0 bases; unmatched bases: 6. The CDR3 is CASRTGGAPYNYAEQFF. Incomplete CDR3 DNA: TGTGCCAGCAGGACTGGGGGGGCGCCTTATAACTATGCT.

This clone was seen only a few times. Germline and genes here are mouse. The sequenced fragment ends 4 residues before the CDR3 boundary, so the rest is inferred from the germline J gene. The chain joins TRBV13-2 to TRBJ2-7; TRBD2 matches 12 bases. Germline lookup yields CDR1 NNHNN and CDR2 SYGAGS (reference sequence). The CDR3 is 14 amino acids. CDR3 bases read: TGTGCCAGCGGTGCTGGACTGGGGGGGAAT. Translated: CASGAGLGGN. The CDR3 in full is CASGAGLGGNEQYF.

This clone occurred a few times. Mouse names are used for the genes. The CDR3 end lies 4 residues beyond the end of the read and is filled in from the germline J gene. V and J are TRBV13-1 and TRBJ1-1; 12 bases fit TRBD1. The CDR3 covers 13 residues. The germline CDR1 and CDR2 sequences are NSHNY and SYGAGN. Here the CDR3 reads CASSGDRGREVFF. The CDR3 bases that were read are TGTGCCAGCAGTGGGGACAGGGGGCGA.

This clone was detected only a few times. Germline and genes here are mouse. The CDR3 goes on 4 residues after the read ends, and that part is filled in from the germline J gene. This chain joins TRBV13-3 and TRBJ2-5, with TRBD1 as a possible D gene (5 bases). The CDR3 contains 14 residues. Germline CDR1 and CDR2: NNHDY and SYVADS. Trimming shortened V by 4 bases and J by 1 base, and 10 bases separated the two germline ends. The CDR3 DNA, read in part, is TGTGCCAGCAGTTTGACAGAACACCAAGAC. It specifies CASSLTEHQD. The CDR3 in full is CASSLTEHQDTQYF.

This clone was observed a few times. Genes here carry mouse names. The read gets to within 4 residues of the CDR3 end, and the germline J gene fills in the rest. This rearrangement joins TRBV1 to TRBJ2-3; D is unresolved. The CDR3 has 13 amino acids. Germline CDR1 reads NSQYPW; CDR2 reads LRSPGD (reference sequence). Trimming took 8 bases from V and 0 from J, leaving 9 bases between them. CDR3 residues: CTCATFSAETLYF. The sequenced part of the CDR3 DNA is TGCACCTGCGCGACATTTAGTGCAGAA.

Details on this clone: Gene names and germline refer to mouse. Read data end 4 residues before the CDR3 end; the end is taken from the germline J gene. V usage is TRBV19 and J usage is TRBJ2-1, with 10 positions matching TRBD2. The CDR3 is 15 amino acids. V was pared by 4 bases and J by 1 base, with 2 bases of the junction left unmatched. Germline V gives CDR1 FNHDT, CDR2 SITEND (reference sequence). The chain's CDR3 is CASSDWGANYAEQFF. CDR3 DNA (partial): TGTGCCAGCAGTGACTGGGGGGCGAACTATGCT.

There are a few counts of this clone. Genes here carry mouse names. The read ends 4 residues shy of where the CDR3 ends; the end is completed using the germline J gene. V and J are TRBV13-2 and TRBJ2-5; 11 bases map to TRBD2. The CDR3 sequence is 17 residues long. V lost 1 base, J lost 0 bases, and 4 bases stayed unmatched. From germline, CDR1 is NNHNN and CDR2 SYGAGS (reference sequence). The CDR3 is CASGDWTGGFNQDTQYF. The sequenced part of the CDR3 DNA is TGTGCCAGCGGTGATTGGACTGGGGGGTTTAACCAAGAC.

This clone occurred a few times. Gene labels here are mouse ones. Read sequence stops 4 residues before the CDR3 end, and the germline J gene provides the missing end. The V and J genes are TRBV19 and TRBJ1-1; a weak D match, TRBD1 (5 bases). Germline lookup yields CDR1 FNHDT and CDR2 SITEND (reference sequence). The CDR3 runs 13 residues. V was pared by 6 bases and J by 0 bases, with 9 bases between. The CDR3 DNA, read in part, is TGTGCCAGCAAGGACACCTCAAACACA. Protein: CASKDTSNT. The entire CDR3 protein is CASKDTSNTEVFF.

Worth noting for this clone: The genes are named according to mouse. The missing CDR3 end, 4 residues past where the read stops, is filled in from the germline J gene. The rearrangement joins TRBV19 to TRBJ2-7; TRBD1 aligns across 10 bases. This CDR3 is built from 14 residues. The germline CDR1 and CDR2 sequences are FNHDT and SITEND (reference sequence). Trimming took 3 bases from V and 3 from J; bases not matched to a gene: 3. The CDR3 here is CASSKDRGDYEQYF. CDR3 DNA, as far as it was read: TGTGCCAGCAGTAAGGACAGGGGGGACTAT.

This clone was detected a few times. Mouse gene names and germline throughout. The read ends 4 residues shy of where the CDR3 ends; the end is completed using the germline J gene. The V and J genes are TRBV13-3 and TRBJ2-1, with 9 bases aligning to TRBD2. Germline CDR1 and CDR2: NNHDY and SYVADS. This CDR3 is built from 11 residues. The sequenced part of the CDR3 DNA is TGTGCCAGCTGGGGGGGCGCT. It encodes CASWGGA. The whole CDR3 region reads CASWGGAEQFF.

This clone was seen more than once but under ten times. The listed genes are named as in mouse. The read finishes 4 residues shy of the CDR3 end, and the germline J gene is used to complete it. The chain carries TRBV12-1 and TRBJ2-1; 9 positions agree with TRBD2. The CDR3 is made up of 14 amino acids. CDR1 is SGHSN, CDR2 HYEKVE, per germline. CDR3: CASSPDWGWSEQFF. Incomplete CDR3 DNA: TGTGCCAGCTCTCCCGACTGGGGGTGGTCT.

Notes on this clone: At residue 12, the TCRdb protein and translated DNA are inconsistent; the protein given comes from the DNA. Gene names denote mouse genes. The sequence runs out 3 residues before the end of the CDR3; the remainder is reconstructed from the germline J gene. V gene TRBV1 combines with J gene TRBJ1-3; 8 bases align to TRBD1. The CDR3 is made up of 15 amino acids. From germline, CDR1 is NSQYPW and CDR2 LRSPGD (reference sequence). The ends lost 6 bases at V and 3 bases at J; junction bases unmatched: 7. The sequenced part of the CDR3 DNA is TGCACCTGCAGGGGTCAGGGGGCGCTTGGAAATACG. Translation: CTCRGQGALGNT. The entire CDR3 protein is CTCRGQGALGNTLYF. Variable domain in full (rest from reference TRBV1 and TRBJ1-3): VTLLEQNPRWRLVPRGQAVNLRCILKNSQYPWMSWYQQDLQKQLQWLFTLRSPGDKEVKSLPGADYLATRVTDTELRLQVANMSQGRTLYCTCRGQGALGNTLYFGEGSRLIVV.

This clone was observed many times. There is a difference at residue 12 between the TCRdb protein and the DNA translation, so the protein given here was translated from the DNA. Genes and germline come from the mouse. The sequenced fragment ends 3 residues before the CDR3 boundary, so the rest is inferred from the germline J gene. The chain recombines TRBV13-3 with TRBJ1-3; D perhaps matches TRBD1 (6 bases). V was trimmed by 4 bases and J by 0 bases, leaving 11 bases between them. The CDR3 loop spans 15 amino acids. CDR1 NNHDY and CDR2 SYVADS come from the germline V gene. The part of the CDR3 DNA that was read is TGTGCCAGCAGTACAGGGTCCCTTTCTGGAAATACG. The encoded protein is CASSTGSLSGNT. The whole CDR3 sequence reads CASSTGSLSGNTLYF.

A word on this clone: Gene names and germline match the mouse. The read comes to an end 4 residues before the CDR3 does, leaving the germline J gene to fill in the end. The chain is built from TRBV1 and TRBJ2-1; maybe TRBD1 (7 bases). Germline V gives CDR1 NSQYPW, CDR2 LRSPGD (reference sequence). V lost 0 bases, J lost 1 base, and 13 bases lay in between. This CDR3 contains 17 residues. The CDR3 bases that were read are TGCACCTGCAGTGCAGAAGGGGGGACAGAAAACTATGCT. Its protein product is CTCSAEGGTENYA. The whole CDR3 protein reads CTCSAEGGTENYAEQFF.

This clone was counted at least ten times. Gene names denote mouse genes. The DNA ends 4 residues before the CDR3 does, and the rest of the CDR3 is filled in from the germline J gene. This sequence joins TRBV13-3 and TRBJ2-1; 7 bases are a match to TRBD2. The CDR3 runs to 15 residues. Germline CDR1 NNHDY, CDR2 SYVADS. The V and J ends lost 2 bases and 3 bases, in that order; junction bases with no gene match: 5. The CDR3 here is CASSEPGGVYAEQFF. The DNA read from the CDR3 is TGTGCCAGCAGTGAACCCGGGGGGGTCTATGCT.

There are a few counts of this clone. Any gene name here is a mouse gene name. The missing CDR3 end, 4 residues past where the read stops, is filled in from the germline J gene. The chain uses TRBV13-1 and TRBJ1-1; weak D call: TRBD1 (5 bases). CDR1 NSHNY and CDR2 SYGAGN come from the germline V gene. V lost 1 base and J 3 bases, leaving 10 bases between the germline ends. This CDR3 region has 14 residues. CDR3 loop: CASSDRRGYTEVFF. The sequenced part of the CDR3 DNA is TGTGCCAGCAGTGATCGTAGGGGTTACACA.

Turning to this clone: Gene names refer to mouse genes. The observed sequence ends 4 residues before the CDR3 terminus, with the missing tail filled in from the germline J gene. V usage is TRBV19 and J usage is TRBJ2-1; tentative D call: TRBD2 (6 bases). V lost 4 bases and J 5 bases, leaving 10 bases between the germline ends. CDR1 FNHDT and CDR2 SITEND come from the germline V gene (reference sequence). There are 13 residues in the CDR3. The CDR3 sequence: CASSGGRNAEQFF. The CDR3 bases that were read are TGTGCCAGCAGTGGGGGGAGGAATGCT.

This clone appeared a few times. Gene names denote mouse genes. The read falls 4 residues short of the CDR3 end, and the missing part is taken from the germline J gene. The chain combines TRBV13-1 with TRBJ2-7, with D perhaps TRBD1 (6 bases). Germline loops: CDR1 NSHNY, CDR2 SYGAGN. Trimming removed 0 bases at V and 3 bases at J, with 10 bases between. CDR3 length: 14 amino acids. The CDR3 DNA, read in part, is TGTGCCAGCAGTGATGCGGGACAATACTAT. This translates into CASSDAGQYY. In full, the CDR3 reads CASSDAGQYYEQYF.

This clone was seen a handful of times. These gene names are mouse names. The read stops 4 residues short of the end of the CDR3; the missing end is completed from the germline J gene. V usage is TRBV19 and J usage is TRBJ2-1; 9 bases fit TRBD2. The CDR3 covers 15 residues. Germline CDR1 is FNHDT and CDR2 is SITEND (reference sequence). V lost 5 bases, J lost 0 bases, and 3 bases stayed unmatched. The CDR3 sequence: CASSLGGDNYAEQFF. The DNA read from the CDR3 is TGTGCCAGCAGCCTGGGGGGGGATAACTATGCT.

This clone was seen a few times. The germline and genes are mouse ones. The CDR3 goes on 4 residues after the read ends, and that part is filled in from the germline J gene. This chain joins TRBV13-1 and TRBJ2-1; 14 bases line up with TRBD2. Germline assignment: CDR1 NSHNY and CDR2 SYGAGN. There are 17 residues in the CDR3. V was clipped by 3 bases and J by 0 bases; unmatched bases: 2. CDR3 protein: CASSAGTGGANYAEQFF. CDR3 DNA (partial): TGTGCCAGCAGTGCCGGGACTGGGGGGGCTAACTATGCT.

A few counts support this clone. Mouse germline and gene names are used. Read sequence stops 4 residues before the CDR3 end, and the germline J gene provides the missing end. The chain links TRBV1 to TRBJ1-4; 9 bases align to TRBD1. Germline V gene sequence: CDR1 NSQYPW, CDR2 LRSPGD (reference sequence). V shed 4 bases and J 2 bases; nucleotides not matched to a gene: 5. This CDR3 is built from 16 residues. The CDR3 here is CTCSGGTGKSNERLFF. The DNA read from the CDR3 is TGCACCTGCAGTGGGGGGACAGGGAAGTCCAACGAA.

This clone showed up just a few times. Genes and germline are mouse. The read terminates 4 residues before the CDR3 end, so the remaining end is supplied by the germline J gene. The genes are TRBV1 and TRBJ1-1; 7 positions agree with TRBD1. This CDR3 has 14 residues. CDR1 is NSQYPW, CDR2 LRSPGD, per germline (reference sequence). J gave up 0 bases and V 5 bases, and 3 bases lay outside the gene matches. The sequenced part of the CDR3 DNA is TGCACCTGCAGTCCCAGGGGGGCAAACACA. Amino acids: CTCSPRGANT. The CDR3 in full is CTCSPRGANTEVFF.

There are a few counts of this clone. The listed genes are named as in mouse. This chain's CDR3 is CASNQQNTGQLYF. The CDR3 bases that were read are TGTGCCAGCAACCAGCAAAACACCGGG. The chain has TRBV13-3 and TRBJ2-2; D remains ambiguous. The read stops 4 residues short of the end of the CDR3; the missing end is completed from the germline J gene. There are 13 residues in the CDR3. Trimming stripped 6 bases from V and 1 base from J, with 7 bases between. The germline gives CDR1 NNHDY, CDR2 SYVADS.

There are a few counts of this clone. Genes and germline come from the mouse. The DNA ends 4 residues before the CDR3 does, and the rest of the CDR3 is filled in from the germline J gene. The chain uses TRBV13-3 and TRBJ2-5; 12 nucleotides align to TRBD2. Germline V CDR1 and CDR2: NNHDY, SYVADS. The CDR3 has 15 residues. The sequenced CDR3 bases are TGTGCCAGCAGTGATGGACTGGGGGGGCTGGAC. Translation: CASSDGLGGLD. The CDR3, in full, reads CASSDGLGGLDTQYF.

Points on this clone: Gene names and germline match the mouse. The CDR3 extends 4 residues past the end of the read, so its final part is completed from the germline J gene. The V and J genes are TRBV13-3 and TRBJ2-4; 7 nucleotides match TRBD1. There are 14 residues in the CDR3. The V gene's germline CDR1 is NNHDY and CDR2 SYVADS. The junction had 4 bases not matched to a gene; V was cut back by 6 bases and J by 0 bases. The CDR3 sequence: CASNYRGSQNTLYF. The sequenced CDR3 bases are TGTGCCAGCAATTACAGGGGAAGTCAAAAC.

Comments on this clone: Mouse gene names and germline throughout. The missing CDR3 end, 4 residues past where the read stops, is filled in from the germline J gene. V and J are TRBV31 and TRBJ1-2; 7 nucleotides agree with TRBD1. The trim removed 0 bases at V and 0 bases at J, leaving 1 base unmatched. Per the germline V gene, CDR1 is GKSSPN and CDR2 is SITVG. There are 14 residues in the CDR3. CDR3 loop: CAWSLQGTNSDYTF. CDR3 DNA (partial): TGTGCCTGGAGTCTACAGGGGACAAACTCC.